These T cell receptor beta chains were read from a single sample in a study of T-cell memory formation after mild COVID-19. TCRdb passed the 5' RACE reads through MiXCR, listing each CDR3 protein once. The sample records roughly 350,000 distinct CDR3 sequences, 25% to 30% being singletons. Sequenced sample: PBMCs or a T cell subset sorted from them (not recorded which). Receptors were obtained from an adult woman who had mild COVID-19 (a few samples of this study predate the infection). Cell type and time point are not known. Both conserved end residues are part of each CDR3. D genes are given only for firm matches. Size is stated for part of the rows, as once, few or many counts, or as a class when the clone is expanded.

j_call,d_call,clone_size,v_call,cdr3_nt,cdr3_aa
TRBJ2-1,TRBD2,few,TRBV5-1,TGCGCCAGCAGCTTGGATGCGGGAGGGGGCGATGAGCAGTTCTTC,CASSLDAGGGDEQFF
TRBJ2-1,TRBD2,.,TRBV2,TGTGCCAGCAGTGGTCCCCTGACTAGCGGGAGGGCCTTCTTCTACAATGAGCAGTTCTTC,CASSGPLTSGRAFFYNEQFF
TRBJ1-5,TRBD1,.,TRBV7-9,TGTGCCAGCAGCCCCCCGATCGGGACAGACGATAGCAATCAGCCCCAGCATTTT,CASSPPIGTDDSNQPQHF
TRBJ2-5,TRBD1,.,TRBV20-1,TGCAGTGCTAGGGATGGACAGGGTGGAGAGACCCAGTACTTC,CSARDGQGGETQYF
TRBJ2-5,TRBD2,few,TRBV11-2,TGTGCCAGCAGCTTAGACGGGAGGGCCCAAGAGACCCAGTACTTC,CASSLDGRAQETQYF
TRBJ1-3,.,few,TRBV18,TGTGCCAGCTCACCCGTGGTCGACGGCTCTGGAAACACCATATATTTT,CASSPVVDGSGNTIYF
TRBJ2-2,TRBD2,.,TRBV10-2,TGCGCCAGCAACGTCCTAGCGGCGAACACCGGGGAGCTGTTTTTT,CASNVLAANTGELFF
TRBJ2-3,TRBD2,.,TRBV6-6,TGTGCCAGCAGAGAAGCGGGAGTGAACGCAGATACGCAGTATTTT,CASREAGVNADTQYF
TRBJ2-3,TRBD2,.,TRBV4-1,TGCGCCAGCAGCCAAGATCCGCGGACTAGCGGGGGGGATACGCAGTATTTT,CASSQDPRTSGGDTQYF
TRBJ2-5,.,.,TRBV9,TGTGCCAGCAGCGTAGACCCGGCCGAGGAGACCCAGTACTTC,CASSVDPAEETQYF
TRBJ2-7,.,few,TRBV5-1,TGCGCCAGCAGCTTGGCAGAGGGGTACGAGCAGTACTTC,CASSLAEGYEQYF
TRBJ2-5,TRBD1,few,TRBV6-2/TRBV6-3,TGTGCCAGCAGATCCAACAGGGGGCGAAAAGAGACCCAGTACTTC,CASRSNRGRKETQYF
TRBJ2-3,.,.,TRBV7-2,TGTGCCAGCAGCTTATGGAATTCTCCCACAGATACGCAGTATTTT,CASSLWNSPTDTQYF
TRBJ2-1,.,few,TRBV3-2,TGTGCCAGCAGCCAAGTGGCACGCCATAGGACCTACAATGAGCAGTTCTTC,CASSQVARHRTYNEQFF
TRBJ2-1,TRBD2,.,TRBV18,TGTGCCAGCTCACCAACAGGGACTAGCCTCTCTGAGCAGTTCTTC,CASSPTGTSLSEQFF
TRBJ2-7,.,few,TRBV6-2/TRBV6-3,TGTGCCAGCAGTTACCGGCGGGACCGCATCTACGAGCAGTACTTC,CASSYRRDRIYEQYF
TRBJ2-2,.,.,TRBV4-1,TGCGCCAGCAGCCAAGTAGGGGGGACCGGGGAGCTGTTTTTT,CASSQVGGTGELFF
TRBJ2-6,TRBD1,.,TRBV7-9,TGTGCCAGCAGCTCCAGACAGGGTGGGATCAGCTCTGGGGCCAACGTCCTGACTTTC,CASSSRQGGISSGANVLTF
TRBJ2-2,.,few,TRBV7-9,TGTGCCAGCAGCCAAGGACTTACTATTGCCGGGGAGCTGTTTTTT,CASSQGLTIAGELFF
TRBJ1-2,TRBD1,.,TRBV5-1,TGCGCCAGCAGCACTACCGACAGGGATGGCTACACCTTC,CASSTTDRDGYTF
TRBJ1-2,.,few,TRBV5-5,TGTGCCAGCAGCTTGGGCTTAACGGACGGATACTATGGCTACACCTTC,CASSLGLTDGYYGYTF
TRBJ1-1,.,few,TRBV5-4,TGTGCCAGCAGCTTGGGTGTTTCGGCGTCAGTTAACACTGAAGCTTTCTTT,CASSLGVSASVNTEAFF
TRBJ1-3,.,.,TRBV12-3/TRBV12-4,TGTGCCAGCAGAACAGACTCTGGAAACACCATATATTTT,CASRTDSGNTIYF
TRBJ2-1,TRBD2,once,TRBV18,TGTGCCAGCTCGGGCCTCGGGACTAGCGGGAGTAATGAGCAGTTCTTC,CASSGLGTSGSNEQFF
TRBJ2-3,.,few,TRBV7-8,TGTGCCAGCAGATTAACCACAGATACGCAGTATTTT,CASRLTTDTQYF
TRBJ2-2,.,many,TRBV12-3/TRBV12-4,TGTGCCAGCAGTTTCGTTGGGAACACCGGGGAGCTGTTTTTT,CASSFVGNTGELFF
TRBJ1-5,.,once,TRBV24-1,TGTGCCACCAGTGATTTGCACCTCGGGCCCCAGCATTTT,CATSDLHLGPQHF
TRBJ2-3,.,few,TRBV2,TGTGCCAGACGTGAAGGGGACAACACAGATACGCAGTATTTT,CARREGDNTDTQYF
TRBJ2-1,TRBD1,.,TRBV5-6,TGTGCCAGCAGCGGCCGGGACAGAGATGAGCAGTTCTTC,CASSGRDRDEQFF
TRBJ1-1,.,.,TRBV6-2/TRBV6-3,TGTGCCAGCAGTGTTCACTCTACCCCTGAAGCTTTCTTT,CASSVHSTPEAFF
TRBJ2-2,.,few,TRBV11-2,TGTGCCAGCAGCTTAGGCTACGCCGGGGAGCTGTTTTTT,CASSLGYAGELFF
TRBJ2-6,.,few,TRBV6-5,TGTGCCAGCAGTTACTGGGGCAACTCTGGGGCCAACGTCCTGACTTTC,CASSYWGNSGANVLTF
TRBJ1-6,.,.,TRBV6-6,TGTGCCAGCAGGGCGACAGTAAATTCACCCCTCCACTTT,CASRATVNSPLHF
TRBJ2-3,.,.,TRBV7-8,TGTGCCAGCAGATTAGGGGCCTTGGAAGATACGCAGTATTTT,CASRLGALEDTQYF
TRBJ2-7,.,once,TRBV12-3/TRBV12-4,TGTGCCAGCAGTTGGGCCCGCTCCTACGAGCAGTACTTC,CASSWARSYEQYF
TRBJ1-5,.,few,TRBV7-6,TGTGCCAGCAGCTTAGATACAGGAATTAATCAGCCCCAGCATTTT,CASSLDTGINQPQHF
TRBJ2-2,.,few,TRBV7-6,TGTGCCAGCGGGACACCGAACACCGGGGAGCTGTTTTTT,CASGTPNTGELFF
TRBJ2-2,TRBD1,.,TRBV2,TGTGCCAGCCTCCGACAGGGGGGAAAAGTCGAGGAGCTGTTTTTT,CASLRQGGKVEELFF
TRBJ1-4,.,.,TRBV12-3/TRBV12-4,TGTGCCAGCAGTTTAGGAGCCGTCGGGGCAGAAAAACTGTTTTTT,CASSLGAVGAEKLFF
TRBJ2-7,.,many,TRBV4-3,TGCGCCAGCAGCCAAGATGGGTGGGACTACGAGCAGTACTTC,CASSQDGWDYEQYF
TRBJ2-3,TRBD2,.,TRBV7-2,TGTGCCAGCAGCCCAGGCGGGGGGAAGGCAGATACGCAGTATTTT,CASSPGGGKADTQYF
TRBJ1-1,.,.,TRBV29-1,TGCAGCGTTGATCCAGGGACGGCGAACACTGAAGCTTTCTTT,CSVDPGTANTEAFF
TRBJ2-7,.,.,TRBV7-2,TGTGCCAGCAGCTCCCTCGTGGAGCAGTACTTC,CASSSLVEQYF
TRBJ2-7,.,.,TRBV10-3,TGTGCCATCAGTGAGTCTGTAGGGGCATACGAGCAGTACTTC,CAISESVGAYEQYF
TRBJ2-1,TRBD2,once,TRBV11-3,TGTGCCAGCAGCCCAACCGGGACTAGCGAAATGCAGTTCTTC,CASSPTGTSEMQFF